The 23 T cell receptor beta chains presented below share a single source sample, sequenced in a study of PD-L1 blockade in urothelial cancer. Time point specified: pretreatment peripheral blood. Sequencing used immunoSEQ multiplex PCR; TCRdb keeps in-frame clones, though not all of them. This table has 90,000 or so clones, around 90% appearing once. The sample consisted of PBMCs, taken around atezolizumab (anti-PD-L1) treatment. These receptors were collected from an elderly woman with urothelial cancer.

J is TRBJ1-2 and V is TRBV7-9, with 7 bases that match TRBD1. Trimming took 5 bases from V and 4 from J; bases not matched to a gene: 7. Germline lookup yields CDR1 SEHNR and CDR2 FQNEAQ (reference sequence). The CDR3 length is 14 residues. The chain's CDR3 is CASSRTGVGYGYTF. The CDR3 coding sequence is TGTGCCAGCAGCCGAACAGGGGTCGGCTATGGCTACACCTTC.

The chain links TRBV10-2 to TRBJ2-1; TRBD2 aligns across 8 bases. Germline CDR1 WSHSY, CDR2 SAAADI. The CDR3 loop spans 15 amino acids. The V gene end was trimmed by 3 bases and the J gene end by 7 bases; junction bases not matched to a gene: 8. CDR3 in amino acids: CASSDMASGRNEQFF. DNA of the CDR3: TGCGCCAGCAGTGATATGGCTAGCGGGCGAAATGAGCAGTTCTTC.

On this clone: Mismatch with germline at one junction end may stem from a read error. The genes are TRBV5-4 and TRBJ2-7; weak D call: TRBD2 (5 bases). This CDR3 is built from 14 residues. CDR1 SGHNT and CDR2 YYREEE come from the germline V gene (reference sequence). The CDR3 loop is CASSLDGMPPWKHF. Written as DNA, the CDR3 is TGTGCCAGCAGCTTGGACGGGATGCCCCCCTGGAAGCACTTC.

This chain uses TRBV7-8 with TRBJ1-5, with 7 bases identical to TRBD1. The CDR3 totals 17 residues. Looked up from germline, CDR1 is SGHVS and CDR2 is FQNEAQ. The junction had 10 bases not matched to a gene; V was cut back by 5 bases and J by 0 bases. The CDR3 region is CASSLRDSLYSNQPQHF. In nucleotides, the CDR3 is TGTGCCAGCAGCCTACGGGACAGCCTTTATAGCAATCAGCCCCAGCATTTT. Combining the CDR3 with reference TRBV7-8 and TRBJ1-5 gives the whole variable domain GAGVSQSPRYKVAKRGQDVALRCDPISGHVSLFWYQQALGQGPEFLTYFQNEAQLDKSGLPSDRFFAERPEGSVSTLKIQRTQQEDSAVYLCASSLRDSLYSNQPQHFGDGTRLSIL.

The chain joins TRBV11-1 to TRBJ1-1, with 7 bases identical to TRBD1. Germline V gives CDR1 SGHAT, CDR2 FQDESV (reference sequence). This CDR3 region has 17 residues. The V and J ends lost 4 bases and 5 bases, in that order; junction bases with no gene match: 16. The CDR3: CASSSRFSGTASTEAFF. Written as DNA, the CDR3 is TGTGCCAGCAGCTCCCGGTTCTCCGGGACAGCGAGTACTGAAGCTTTCTTT.

V and J are TRBV6-4 and TRBJ2-3, with 8 bases aligning to TRBD2. J was trimmed by 4 bases and V by 3 bases; bases with no gene match: 6. The CDR3 has 15 residues. Germline V gene lookup returns CDR1 MRHNA and CDR2 SNTAGT. The CDR3 sequence is CASSERGGRSDTQYF. The DNA for the CDR3 is TGTGCCAGCAGTGAACGGGGCGGGAGGTCAGATACGCAGTATTTT.

The chain combines TRBV9 with TRBJ2-5; possibly TRBD1 for D (5 bases). This CDR3 spans 15 amino acids. The V end was cut by 0 bases, the J end by 3 bases, with 12 bases between. Germline CDR1 and CDR2: SGDLS and YYNGEE. The DNA of the CDR3 is TGTGCCAGCAGCGTAGGACAGAAGCTCGAAGAGACCCAGTACTTC. As protein: CASSVGQKLEETQYF.

V and J are TRBV2 and TRBJ1-1; TRBD1 matches at 10 bases. J gave up 0 bases and V 6 bases, and 7 bases lay outside the gene matches. The CDR3 has 16 amino acids. Germline V CDR1 and CDR2: SNHLY, FYNNEI. In DNA, the CDR3 is TGTGCCAGCAGCCACGACAGGGGGCTCCTGAACACTGAAGCTTTCTTT. This translates into CASSHDRGLLNTEAFF.

The chain couples TRBV6-5 to TRBJ2-7; D might be TRBD1 (6 bases). Germline V lookup: CDR1 MNHEY, CDR2 SVGAGI. V was pared by 7 bases and J by 6 bases, with 13 bases between. This CDR3 has 12 amino acids. The CDR3 spells CASTATGSEQYF. CDR3 nucleotides: TGTGCCAGCACTGCAACAGGGAGCGAGCAGTACTTC.

J is TRBJ1-1 and V is TRBV19, with D perhaps matching TRBD1 (6 bases). The CDR3 contains 14 residues. The V end lost 7 bases, the J end lost 2 bases, and 14 bases lay between the germline ends. Germline V gene data show CDR1 as LNHDA and CDR2 as SQIVND (reference sequence). DNA for the CDR3: TGTGCCAGTACCTGGGACAACTCAAACACTGAAGCTTTCTTT. Residues: CASTWDNSNTEAFF.

The chain couples TRBV27 to TRBJ1-2, with 7 bases matching TRBD1. Germline values: CDR1 MNHEY, CDR2 SMNVEV (reference sequence). Trimming at V came to 6 bases and at J to 6 bases, leaving 13 bases not matched to a gene. CDR3 length equals 15 residues. The chain's CDR3 is CASSPPPAGGHGYTF. For the CDR3, the DNA is TGTGCCAGCAGCCCTCCCCCGGCAGGGGGTCATGGCTACACCTTC.

The chain recombines TRBV7-2 with TRBJ2-7, with D possibly matching TRBD2 (7 bases). Trimming cost V 6 bases and J 2 bases, with 17 bases left between them. CDR1 SGHTA and CDR2 FQGNSA come from the germline V gene. The CDR3 length is 15 residues. CDR3 region: CASSYRGGAAYEQYF. In DNA form, the CDR3 reads TGTGCCAGCAGTTACCGCGGGGGCGCCGCCTACGAGCAGTACTTC.

Here the CDR3 reads CASSEAGANTEAFF. Here the CDR3 DNA reads TGCGCCAGCAGTGAAGCAGGGGCGAACACTGAAGCTTTCTTT. The chain is built from TRBV10-1 and TRBJ1-1; possible D gene TRBD1, 6 bases. The CDR3 is 14 amino acids. Between the trimmed V and J ends, which lost 3 bases and 1 base, there was a span of 9 bases. Germline V lookup: CDR1 WNHNN, CDR2 SYGVQD (reference sequence).

This clone was seen a handful of times. The rearrangement links TRBV30 to TRBJ2-3; 8 bases line up with TRBD2. The length of the CDR3 is 13 residues. V lost 7 bases to trimming and J lost 2 bases; unmatched junction nucleotides: 5. Germline V gene sequence: CDR1 GTSNPN, CDR2 SVGIG (reference sequence). The CDR3 loop is CAYTSGNTDTQYF. CDR3 DNA sequence: TGTGCCTATACTAGCGGTAACACAGATACGCAGTATTTT.

The chain uses TRBV5-1 and TRBJ2-1; TRBD1 is a possible D gene (5 bases). Trimming took off 2 bases at V and 7 bases at J, with 13 bases between the two ends. Germline CDR1 reads SGHRS; CDR2 reads YFSETQ. The length of the CDR3 is 14 residues. The CDR3 DNA reads as TGCGCCAGCAGCTTTGAGCAGGGCAGGAATGAGCAGTTCTTC. Its translation is CASSFEQGRNEQFF.

CDR3 protein: CASSIDLQDPGTRADTQYF. Here the CDR3 DNA reads TGTGCCAGTAGTATAGATCTACAGGATCCCGGGACTAGAGCAGATACGCAGTATTTT. The gene calls are TRBV19 and TRBJ2-3; 8 nucleotides agree with TRBD2. This CDR3 contains 19 residues. Unmatched junction bases numbered 15, after V lost 0 bases and J lost 4 bases. Germline assignment: CDR1 LNHDA and CDR2 SQIVND (reference sequence).

The chain uses TRBV6-5 and TRBJ2-7; 7 positions agree with TRBD2. The V segment lost 6 bases and the J segment 4 bases; nucleotides outside the gene matches: 9. In germline, CDR1 is MNHEY, CDR2 SVGAGI. This CDR3 is 14 amino acids long. CDR3 in DNA: TGTGCCAGCAGGACCCCGGGACTACCTTACGAGCAGTACTTC. Translation gives CASRTPGLPYEQYF.

In its sample, this clone was seen once. This chain joins TRBV23-1 and TRBJ2-7, with D uncertain. TRBV23-1 is an open reading frame whose function is uncertain. V lost 2 bases to trimming and J lost 0 bases, with 8 bases between them. The CDR3 has 14 residues. The CDR3: CASSQPDTSYEQYF. The CDR3 nucleotides are TGCGCCAGCAGTCAACCTGACACCTCCTACGAGCAGTACTTC.

CDR3 residues: CASRLLQGNTEAFF. CDR3 coding DNA: TGTGCCAGCAGACTACTCCAGGGGAACACTGAAGCTTTCTTT. J is TRBJ1-1 and V is TRBV28, with a possible D match to TRBD1 (5 bases). CDR1 is MDHEN and CDR2 is SYDVKM in the germline V gene. The CDR3 runs to 14 residues. The V gene lost 6 bases and the J gene lost 1 base, with 12 bases spanning the gap.

This clone has only one observation. This rearrangement joins TRBV29-1 to TRBJ2-7; tentatively, D is TRBD2 (5 bases). Germline loops: CDR1 SQVTM, CDR2 ANQGSEA. This CDR3 spans 12 amino acids. V lost 6 bases and J lost 0, with 9 bases in between. CDR3 in amino acids: CSVGGYSYEQYF. The CDR3 DNA sequence: TGCAGCGTGGGCGGGTACTCCTACGAGCAGTACTTC.

This chain's CDR3 is CASSLQGAISYEQYF. The CDR3 bases are TGTGCCAGCAGCTTACAGGGGGCAATCTCCTACGAGCAGTACTTC. V and J are TRBV7-8 and TRBJ2-7; TRBD1 matches at 8 bases. Germline V gene data show CDR1 as SGHVS and CDR2 as FQNEAQ. The V gene end was trimmed by 2 bases and the J gene end by 0 bases; junction bases not matched to a gene: 3. The length of the CDR3 is 15 residues.

The rearrangement joins TRBV19 to TRBJ1-1; no clear D. This CDR3 contains 13 residues. With 1 base removed from V and 5 bases from J, the gap between germline ends came to 8 bases. CDR1 and CDR2 (germline): LNHDA, SQIVND (reference sequence). The CDR3 reads CASSIVEGTEAFF. The CDR3, as DNA: TGTGCCAGTAGTATAGTTGAGGGAACTGAAGCTTTCTTT.

The chain employs TRBV5-1 and TRBJ1-1; TRBD1 aligns across 8 bases. V shed 4 bases, J shed 10 bases, and the junction held 18 bases outside the gene matches. The CDR3 extends over 16 amino acids. Germline values: CDR1 SGHRS, CDR2 YFSETQ. The CDR3 coding sequence is TGCGCCAGCAGCCTCGGGACAGGCGGGATACCAGGAGGAGCTTTCTTT. This translates into CASSLGTGGIPGGAFF.